Reported below is one TCR beta chain. Per the authors' pipeline: Nucleated cell number was recorded as an estimate derived from reference gene primer amplification. TCRdb's table, derived via immunoSEQ multiplex PCR, lists solely in-frame clones and lacks some. That table gives V, J and clone size, and the DNA gave D and trimming. The table has about 120,000 clones, approximately 83% seen once. The record originates from a study of blood T cell repertoires in COVID-19. At the level of the study: PBMCs, B-cell-depleted T cells, or T cells provided the cDNA or gDNA that made up the material.

V dropped 9 bases and J dropped 0 bases, with 12 bases sitting between them. Germline V gives CDR1 MNHEY, CDR2 SVGAGI. This CDR3 has 14 residues. The sequenced material came from peripheral blood. The rearrangement links TRBV6-5 to TRBJ1-3; no firm D call. The source is a woman aged 65 to 85 with acute or convalescent COVID-19. The CDR3 is CASTYTYSGNTIYF. In nucleotides, the CDR3 is TGTGCCAGTACTTATACCTACTCTGGAAACACCATATATTTT.